This entry lists 29 T cell receptor beta chains sequenced from one sample in a study of OX40 agonist ivuxolimab in advanced cancers. Generated by immunoSEQ multiplex PCR, the TCRdb table keeps only in-frame clones and is missing some. The table includes some 100,000 clones, 90% detected once. The source was CD4+ or CD8+ T cells sorted from blood, collected in a trial of the OX40 agonist ivuxolimab. The receptors come from an adult with an advanced solid tumor such as melanoma, head and neck, liver or kidney cancer.

This chain connects TRBV5-1 to TRBJ2-1; 9 nucleotides agree with TRBD2. This CDR3 region has 15 residues. Germline-derived CDR1 and CDR2 are SGHRS and YFSETQ. V gave up 0 bases and J gave up 7 bases; unmatched junction bases: 5. The CDR3 DNA reads TGCGCCAGCAGCTTGGTAGCTAGCGGGAAGAATGAGCAGTTCTTC. Translating gives CASSLVASGKNEQFF.

The V and J genes are TRBV6-5 and TRBJ1-1; D unclear. Germline-derived CDR1 and CDR2 are MNHEY and SVGAGI. The CDR3 is 11 amino acids. V gave up 1 base and J gave up 14 bases, with 11 bases separating them. The DNA for the CDR3 is TGTGCCAGCAGTTACTTTGCCTTTTGGTTCTTT. It codes for CASSYFAFWFF.

CDR3 protein: CASSPMRGGSYNEQFF. CDR3 DNA: TGTGCCAGCTCCCCTATGCGGGGCGGATCCTACAATGAGCAGTTCTTC. This chain uses TRBV18 with TRBJ2-1; TRBD2 might be the D (6 bases). V was clipped by 6 bases and J by 1 base, with 16 bases between them. Germline V gene lookup returns CDR1 KGHSH and CDR2 LQKENI. The CDR3 is made up of 16 amino acids.

V gene TRBV4-1 combines with J gene TRBJ2-4; tentatively, D is TRBD2 (5 bases). V was shortened by 1 base and J by 2 bases, with 15 bases between the two germline ends. The CDR3 is 17 amino acids. The germline gives CDR1 MGHRA, CDR2 YSYEKL. The CDR3 sequence: CASSQGEMRASKNIQYF. CDR3 sequence (DNA): TGCGCCAGCAGCCAAGGCGAAATGCGGGCCTCCAAAAACATTCAGTACTTC.

The gene calls are TRBV25-1 and TRBJ2-7, with 7 bases identical to TRBD1. V shed 3 bases, J shed 4 bases, and the junction held 9 bases outside the gene matches. The V gene's germline CDR1 is MGHDK and CDR2 SYGVNS. The CDR3 is 15 residues long. The CDR3 nucleotides read TGTGCCAGCAGTGAGGCAGGGGGTCCCGGGTACGAGCAGTACTTC. It translates to CASSEAGGPGYEQYF.

The rearrangement uses TRBV15 and TRBJ2-3; no clear D gene. CDR1 is LNHNV and CDR2 is YYDKDF in the germline V gene (reference sequence). V was pared by 5 bases and J by 6 bases, with 9 bases between. CDR3 length equals 12 residues. CDR3 sequence: CATSYSGDTQYF. The CDR3 DNA sequence: TGTGCCACCAGCTACTCCGGGGATACGCAGTATTTT.

The chain recombines TRBV7-2 with TRBJ1-4, with no clear D. This CDR3 has 14 amino acids. Germline V CDR1 and CDR2: SGHTA, FQGNSA. Trimming pared 0 bases from V and 7 bases from J, leaving 9 bases between. Here the CDR3 DNA reads TGTGCCAGCAGCTTAGCCGGACGCGGTGAAAAACTGTTTTTT. Its translation is CASSLAGRGEKLFF.

Worth noting for this clone: In the same sample, other DNA sequences code for this CDR3. The chain joins TRBV5-1 to TRBJ2-7; D may be TRBD2 (5 bases). Germline CDR1 and CDR2: SGHRS and YFSETQ. Trimming stripped 4 bases from V and 7 bases from J, with 12 bases between. The CDR3 spans 12 residues. The CDR3 coding sequence is TGCGCCAGCAGCCTCGCCGGCGGGGAGCAGTACTTC. Amino acids: CASSLAGGEQYF.

The CDR3 DNA is TGCGCCAGCAGCTTGGTAGCGGGAGCCCCCCAAGAGACCCAGTACTTC. It codes for CASSLVAGAPQETQYF. This chain links TRBV5-1 with TRBJ2-5, with 9 bases aligning to TRBD2. CDR1 SGHRS and CDR2 YFSETQ come from the germline V gene. The CDR3 has 16 residues. The V segment lost 0 bases and the J segment 1 base; nucleotides outside the gene matches: 4.

The V gene is TRBV6-4, the J gene TRBJ1-2, with no clear D. The CDR3 is 13 residues long. The germline V gene has CDR1 MRHNA and CDR2 SNTAGT. V dropped 2 bases and J dropped 4 bases, with 8 bases sitting between them. The CDR3 nucleotides read TGTGCCAGCAGTGACAGGGCTGGCTATGGCTACACCTTC. Encoded protein: CASSDRAGYGYTF.

For the CDR3, the DNA is TGTGCCAGTAGTAGATTGGCTAGCGGGGGGTTCTCCTACGAGCAGTACTTC. Protein sequence: CASSRLASGGFSYEQYF. The chain uses TRBV19 and TRBJ2-7, with 11 bases lining up with TRBD2. CDR1 and CDR2 from the germline V gene are LNHDA and SQIVND (reference sequence). With V trimmed by 4 bases and J by 0 bases, 8 bases remained unmatched. The CDR3 extends over 17 amino acids.

The chain is built from TRBV5-6 and TRBJ2-7; D is unclear. This CDR3 spans 14 amino acids. V was clipped by 4 bases and J by 4 bases, with 15 bases between them. Germline assignment: CDR1 SGHDT and CDR2 YYEEEE. CDR3 protein: CASSRAVYVYEQYF. The CDR3 DNA sequence: TGTGCCAGCAGCAGGGCGGTCTATGTATACGAGCAGTACTTC.

This chain joins TRBV11-2 and TRBJ1-1, with D maybe TRBD1 (5 bases). Germline assignment: CDR1 SGHAT and CDR2 FQNNGV. The CDR3 covers 16 residues. V lost 0 bases to trimming and J lost 6 bases, with 17 bases between them. CDR3 sequence (DNA): TGTGCCAGCAGCTTAGATCTTCGGGCAGGGAGGGCTGAAGCTTTCTTT. This codes for CASSLDLRAGRAEAFF.

The gene calls are TRBV7-2 and TRBJ2-1; 9 nucleotides align to TRBD2. The V gene's germline CDR1 is SGHTA and CDR2 FQGNSA. There are 16 residues in the CDR3. The ends lost 5 bases at V and 3 bases at J; junction bases unmatched: 8. The chain's CDR3 is CASSPRTSANYNEQFF. The CDR3 DNA reads TGTGCCAGCAGCCCTCGGACTAGCGCGAACTACAATGAGCAGTTCTTC.

This sequence joins TRBV5-1 and TRBJ1-1; weak D call: TRBD1 (5 bases). Germline lookup yields CDR1 SGHRS and CDR2 YFSETQ. Trimming left V 3 bases short and J 0 bases short, with 6 bases between. The CDR3 sequence is 13 residues long. This chain's CDR3 is CASSWGVNTEAFF. The CDR3 bases are TGCGCCAGCAGCTGGGGGGTGAACACTGAAGCTTTCTTT.

The J gene is TRBJ2-5, the V gene TRBV4-1; TRBD1 agrees at 10 bases. Germline CDR1 MGHRA, CDR2 YSYEKL. The CDR3 length is 15 residues. Trimming took 4 bases from V and 3 from J; bases not matched to a gene: 5. CDR3 protein: CASSPPGQGKETQYF. As DNA, the CDR3 is TGCGCCAGCAGCCCACCGGGACAGGGGAAAGAGACCCAGTACTTC.

The sample holds one count of this clone. The chain recombines TRBV6-1 with TRBJ2-7, with 8 bases lining up with TRBD2. The CDR3 totals 13 residues. Germline CDR1 is MNHNS and CDR2 is SASEGT. With 5 bases clipped from V and 3 bases from J, the junction kept 3 bases outside the gene matches. Here the CDR3 reads CASSREGYYEQYF. CDR3 nucleotides: TGTGCCAGCAGTCGGGAGGGGTACTACGAGCAGTACTTC.

The chain couples TRBV5-1 to TRBJ2-5; 8 positions agree with TRBD2. V lost 0 bases, J lost 4 bases, and 5 bases stayed unmatched. This CDR3 spans 15 amino acids. Germline V gene sequence: CDR1 SGHRS, CDR2 YFSETQ. CDR3 nucleotide sequence: TGCGCCAGCAGCTTGGCCGGGAGGGCCTCAGAGACCCAGTACTTC. This gives the protein CASSLAGRASETQYF.

This rearrangement joins TRBV28 to TRBJ2-5, with a tentative D call TRBD1 (6 bases). V gave up 2 bases and J gave up 6 bases, with 13 bases separating them. Germline assignment: CDR1 MDHEN and CDR2 SYDVKM. The CDR3 covers 14 residues. The chain's CDR3 is CASSLAGDIKTQYF. The CDR3 coding sequence is TGTGCCAGCAGTTTAGCAGGGGATATAAAGACCCAGTACTTC.

V is TRBV28 and J is TRBJ2-7, with TRBD2 matching 14 bases. The CDR3 runs to 16 residues. Germline-derived CDR1 and CDR2 are MDHEN and SYDVKM. With V trimmed by 6 bases and J by 7 bases, 11 bases remained unmatched. The CDR3 bases are TGTGCCAGCAGCCCAGGACTAGCGGGAGGTCGGCGGGAGCAGTACTTC. This sequence encodes CASSPGLAGGRREQYF.

This chain joins TRBV28 and TRBJ1-1, with D unresolved. The CDR3 is made up of 13 amino acids. V lost 10 bases and J 1 base, leaving 13 bases between the germline ends. Germline CDR1 MDHEN, CDR2 SYDVKM. The CDR3 sequence is CATTGWKNTEAFF. The CDR3 DNA sequence: TGTGCCACCACCGGGTGGAAGAACACTGAAGCTTTCTTT. The full variable domain, its missing parts supplied by reference TRBV28 and TRBJ1-1, is DVKVTQSSRYLVKRTGEKVFLECVQDMDHENMFWYRQDPGLGLRLIYFSYDVKMKEKGDIPEGYSVSREKKERFSLILESASTNQTSMYLCATTGWKNTEAFFGQGTRLTVV.

The chain has TRBV27 and TRBJ1-1; D is undetermined. CDR1 and CDR2 (germline): MNHEY, SMNVEV (reference sequence). The CDR3 length is 13 residues. Trimming removed 5 bases from V and 2 bases from J, with 9 bases in between. CDR3 sequence reads: CASSIRTNTEAFF. The CDR3 DNA is TGTGCCAGCAGTATACGGACCAACACTGAAGCTTTCTTT.

This chain connects TRBV5-1 to TRBJ2-7; D perhaps matches TRBD1 (6 bases). From germline, CDR1 is SGHRS and CDR2 YFSETQ. V lost 7 bases to trimming and J lost 3 bases, with 11 bases between them. The CDR3 contains 12 residues. Here the CDR3 reads CASSIQGYEQYF. DNA for the CDR3: TGCGCCAGCTCAATACAGGGCTACGAGCAGTACTTC.

The rearrangement links TRBV5-1 to TRBJ2-3; no clear D gene. V was trimmed by 0 bases and J by 2 bases, leaving 10 bases between them. The CDR3 loop spans 15 amino acids. Germline-derived CDR1 and CDR2 are SGHRS and YFSETQ. The CDR3 protein is CASSLGGDTTDTQYF. In nucleotides, the CDR3 is TGCGCCAGCAGCTTGGGCGGAGACACCACAGATACGCAGTATTTT.

The chain employs TRBV7-8 and TRBJ1-1; D is ambiguous. CDR1 is SGHVS, CDR2 FQNEAQ, per germline. Trimming shortened V by 1 base and J by 3 bases, and 15 bases separated the two germline ends. The CDR3 totals 16 residues. CDR3 coding DNA: TGTGCCAGCAGCTTAGTGGTTCCCCGGGGAGACACTGAAGCTTTCTTT. Protein sequence: CASSLVVPRGDTEAFF.

The chain links TRBV5-4 to TRBJ1-1; perhaps TRBD1 as D (5 bases). With 4 bases removed from V and 0 bases from J, the gap between germline ends came to 13 bases. Germline V gene sequence: CDR1 SGHNT, CDR2 YYREEE (reference sequence). The CDR3 is 15 amino acids. The CDR3 coding sequence is TGTGCCAGCAGCACCAAGACAGAGTTGAACACTGAAGCTTTCTTT. It codes for CASSTKTELNTEAFF. The entire variable domain, with the rest obtained from reference TRBV5-4 and TRBJ1-1, is as follows: ETGVTQSPTHLIKTRGQQVTLRCSSQSGHNTVSWYQQALGQGPQFIFQYYREEENGRGNFPPRFSGLQFPNYSSELNVNALELDDSALYLCASSTKTELNTEAFFGQGTRLTVV.

V usage is TRBV28 and J usage is TRBJ2-6; tentatively, D is TRBD2 (6 bases). CDR1 is MDHEN and CDR2 is SYDVKM in the germline V gene. This CDR3 has 15 amino acids. Between the trimmed V and J ends, which lost 4 bases and 1 base, there was a span of 8 bases. CDR3 DNA sequence: TGTGCCAGCAGTTACCGGGGGTCTGGGGCCAACGTCCTGACTTTC. This codes for CASSYRGSGANVLTF.

This sequence joins TRBV5-1 and TRBJ2-7; 9 positions match TRBD2. The CDR3 consists of 13 residues. Germline lookup yields CDR1 SGHRS and CDR2 YFSETQ. J lost 7 bases, V lost 4 bases, and 6 bases had no gene match. The CDR3 nucleotides read TGCGCCAGCAGCCTTAGCGGGAGAGGAGAGCAGTACTTC. Protein product: CASSLSGRGEQYF.

The V and J genes are TRBV5-1 and TRBJ1-2; D possibly corresponds to TRBD1 (5 bases). The V end lost 1 base, the J end lost 3 bases, and 7 bases lay between the germline ends. CDR1 SGHRS and CDR2 YFSETQ come from the germline V gene. This CDR3 spans 13 amino acids. The CDR3 loop reads CASSLLGDYGYTF. The CDR3 DNA follows: TGCGCCAGCAGCTTGCTGGGGGACTATGGCTACACCTTC.